This is a list of T cell receptor beta chains from one sample in a study of cytomegalovirus exposure and HLA in healthy donors. Profiled with immunoSEQ multiplex PCR; TCRdb holds only in-frame clones, not every one. The sample shows about 240,000 clones, approximately 81% of them seen only once. Input material: PBMCs. These receptors originate from a woman aged 55-70 years in good health and CMV-seropositive. Both conserved end residues are trimmed from each CDR3.

j_call | v_call | cdr3_aa
TRBJ2-1 | TRBV28 | ASSYSGSLSNEQF
TRBJ1-4 | TRBV25-1 | ASSGGQGFEKLF
TRBJ2-1 | TRBV6-1 | ASSEGFGNNEQF
TRBJ2-5 | TRBV29-1 | SVAGGYQETQY
TRBJ1-2 | TRBV4-1 | ASSQAGSYGYT
TRBJ2-3 | TRBV5-4 | ASSLGQTGTDTQY
TRBJ2-2 | TRBV10-1 | ASSEARGNTGELF
TRBJ1-5 | TRBV5-1 | ASSLSGQGDQPQH
TRBJ2-1 | TRBV28 | ASSRTAWASEQF
TRBJ2-1 | TRBV27 | ASRPRTSGYNEQF
TRBJ1-2 | TRBV6-5 | ATLSTGGSLGYT
TRBJ2-5 | TRBV6-1 | ASSSGSGGETQY
TRBJ2-3 | TRBV5-1 | ASSLDRDRPTDTQY
TRBJ1-2 | TRBV7-8 | ASSYTGTAYGYT
TRBJ1-1 | TRBV7-3 | ASSLRAVNTEAF
TRBJ2-1 | TRBV6-1 | ASSEGGSSYNEQF
TRBJ2-7 | TRBV6-1 | ASSEPSPGEQY
TRBJ2-7 | TRBV19 | ASSIVRDNSYEQY
TRBJ2-1 | TRBV11-2 | ASSPGGRFNEQF
TRBJ2-2 | TRBV10-2 | AIGTGAGELF
TRBJ2-2 | TRBV2 | ASIAATTGELF
TRBJ1-1 | TRBV19 | ASKVEGRGSEAF
TRBJ2-5 | TRBV7-6 | ASSLEVMRETQY
TRBJ1-2 | TRBV5-1 | ASSLSLGQSYGYT
TRBJ2-2 | TRBV5-5 | ASSRVDTGELF
TRBJ2-7 | TRBV9 | ASSSGVSGSSSYEQY
TRBJ2-2 | TRBV10-3 | AISESGREGPQTGELF
TRBJ1-1 | TRBV6-5 | ASSYTLGVSEAF
TRBJ2-1 | TRBV7-9 | ASSPFYSGSGDEQF
TRBJ2-7 | TRBV27 | ASSFQSVYEQY
TRBJ1-1 | TRBV9 | ASSVADERTGTEAF
TRBJ2-1 | TRBV5-6 | ASSRLGIAGNNEQF
TRBJ2-1 | TRBV11-2 | ASSGPGQGGNEQF
TRBJ2-1 | TRBV28 | ASSLPSPPNEQF
TRBJ2-1 | TRBV10-1 | ASSEFSGTNEQF
TRBJ2-1 | TRBV19 | ASSIGGDNEQF
TRBJ2-2 | TRBV25-1 | ASREGLANTGELF
TRBJ2-2 | TRBV28 | ASNPGGAGNGELF
TRBJ1-2 | TRBV2 | ASSKQGFDYGYT
TRBJ2-1 | TRBV28 | ASIPYASGEGDEQF
TRBJ1-5 | TRBV4-1 | ASSLWLNQPQH
TRBJ2-7 | TRBV11-2 | ASSSLRGKGYEQY
TRBJ2-7 | TRBV28 | ASSQTGGHYEQY
TRBJ2-5 | TRBV5-6 | ASSLGLAVQETQY
TRBJ2-2 | TRBV6-6 | ASTEQNTGELF
TRBJ2-5 | TRBV11-2 | ASSLVAGGPVETQY